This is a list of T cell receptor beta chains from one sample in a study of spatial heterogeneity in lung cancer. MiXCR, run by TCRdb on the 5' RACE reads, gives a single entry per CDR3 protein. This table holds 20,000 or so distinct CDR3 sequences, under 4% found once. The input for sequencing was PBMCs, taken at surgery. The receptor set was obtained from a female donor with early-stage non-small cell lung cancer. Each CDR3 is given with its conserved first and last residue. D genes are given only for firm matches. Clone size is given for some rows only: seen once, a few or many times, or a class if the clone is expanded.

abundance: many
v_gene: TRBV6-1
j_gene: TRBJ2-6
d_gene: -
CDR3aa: CASRAGTTGANVLTF
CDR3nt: TGTGCCAGCAGGGCCGGGACAACTGGGGCCAACGTCCTGACTTTC

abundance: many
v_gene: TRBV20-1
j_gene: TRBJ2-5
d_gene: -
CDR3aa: CSAREETQYF
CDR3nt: TGCAGTGCTAGAGAAGAGACCCAGTACTTC

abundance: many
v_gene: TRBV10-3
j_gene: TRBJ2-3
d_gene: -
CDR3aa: CAISKSDSTDTQYF
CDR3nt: TGTGCCATCAGCAAATCCGACAGCACAGATACGCAGTATTTT

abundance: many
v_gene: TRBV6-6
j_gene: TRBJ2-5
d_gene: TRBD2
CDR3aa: CATWRAGVQETQYF
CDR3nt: TGTGCCACGTGGAGAGCGGGAGTCCAAGAGACCCAGTACTTC

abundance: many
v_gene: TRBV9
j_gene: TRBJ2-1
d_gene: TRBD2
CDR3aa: CASSAGGLYNEQFF
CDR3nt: TGTGCCAGCAGCGCGGGAGGTCTCTACAATGAGCAGTTCTTC

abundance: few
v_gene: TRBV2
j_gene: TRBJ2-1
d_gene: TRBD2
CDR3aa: CASSQLAGDNEQFF
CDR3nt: TGTGCCAGCAGCCAGCTAGCGGGGGACAATGAGCAGTTCTTC

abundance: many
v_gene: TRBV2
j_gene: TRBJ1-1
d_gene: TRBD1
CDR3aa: CAGKGQGASEAFF
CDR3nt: TGTGCCGGAAAAGGGCAGGGGGCTTCTGAAGCTTTCTTT

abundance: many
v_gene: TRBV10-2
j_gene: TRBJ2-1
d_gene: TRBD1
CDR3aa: CASGDRQGASYNEQFF
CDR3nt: TGCGCCAGCGGGGACCGCCAGGGGGCATCGTACAATGAGCAGTTCTTC

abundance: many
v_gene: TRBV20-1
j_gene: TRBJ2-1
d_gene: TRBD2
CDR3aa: CSAPRLAGQALEQFF
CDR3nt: TGCAGTGCGCCGAGACTAGCGGGGCAGGCATTAGAGCAGTTCTTC

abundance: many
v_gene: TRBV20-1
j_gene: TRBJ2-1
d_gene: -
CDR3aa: CSARAPTNEVPLYNEQFF
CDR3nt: TGCAGTGCTAGAGCTCCCACCAATGAGGTCCCCTTATACAATGAGCAGTTCTTC

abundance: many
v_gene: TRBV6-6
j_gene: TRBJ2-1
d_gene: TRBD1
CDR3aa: CASSRYDSGTGQKRYYNEQFF
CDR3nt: TGTGCCAGCAGTAGATACGATTCCGGGACAGGTCAAAAGCGGTACTACAATGAGCAGTTCTTC

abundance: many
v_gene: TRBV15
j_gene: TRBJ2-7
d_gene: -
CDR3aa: CATSRDLGAEQYF
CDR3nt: TGTGCCACCAGCAGAGATCTAGGCGCCGAGCAGTACTTC

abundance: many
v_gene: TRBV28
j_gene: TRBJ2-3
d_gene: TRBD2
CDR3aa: CASSFGWTSELAGVPYTDTQYF
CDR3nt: TGTGCCAGCAGTTTTGGCTGGACAAGCGAGTTAGCGGGGGTACCCTACACAGATACGCAGTATTTT

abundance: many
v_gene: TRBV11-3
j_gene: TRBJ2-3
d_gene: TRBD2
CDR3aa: CASSLTIPTSGTTDTQYF
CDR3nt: TGTGCCAGCAGCCTCACCATCCCGACTAGCGGGACCACAGATACGCAGTATTTT

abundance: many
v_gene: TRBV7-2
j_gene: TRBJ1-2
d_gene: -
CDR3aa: CASSLKGWPAPDYGYTF
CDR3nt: TGTGCCAGCAGCTTAAAAGGTTGGCCAGCCCCTGACTATGGCTACACCTTC

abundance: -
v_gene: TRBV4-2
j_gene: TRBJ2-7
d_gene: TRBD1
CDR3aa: CASSPTGGASYEQYF
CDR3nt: TGTGCCAGCAGCCCGACAGGGGGCGCGTCCTACGAGCAGTACTTC

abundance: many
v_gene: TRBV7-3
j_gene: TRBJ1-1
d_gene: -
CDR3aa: CASSSGSNTEAFF
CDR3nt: TGTGCCAGCAGCAGCGGATCGAACACTGAAGCTTTCTTT

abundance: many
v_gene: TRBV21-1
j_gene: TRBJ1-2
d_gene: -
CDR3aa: CASSAYRDDRNGYTF
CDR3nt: TGTGCCAGCAGCGCCTATAGGGACGACAGAAATGGCTACACCTTC

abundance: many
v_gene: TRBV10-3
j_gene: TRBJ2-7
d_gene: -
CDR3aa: CAISERSSYEQYF
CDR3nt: TGTGCCATCAGTGAGCGGAGTTCCTACGAGCAGTACTTC

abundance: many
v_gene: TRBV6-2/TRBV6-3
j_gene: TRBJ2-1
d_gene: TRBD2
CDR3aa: CASSYLTSGPYNEQFF
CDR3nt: TGTGCCAGCAGTTACTTGACTAGCGGGCCCTACAATGAGCAGTTCTTC

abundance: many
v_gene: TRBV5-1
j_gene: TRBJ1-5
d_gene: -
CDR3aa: CASSLDSSNQPQHF
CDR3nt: TGCGCCAGCAGCTTGGATTCAAGCAATCAGCCCCAGCATTTT

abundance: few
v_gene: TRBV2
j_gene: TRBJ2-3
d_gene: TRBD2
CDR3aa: CASTPGLVLPDTQYF
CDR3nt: TGTGCCAGCACGCCGGGACTAGTGTTGCCAGATACGCAGTATTTT

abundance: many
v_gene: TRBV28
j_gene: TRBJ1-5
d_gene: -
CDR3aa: CASSPMGRSSNQPQHF
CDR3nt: TGTGCCAGCAGTCCCATGGGGAGGTCGTCCAATCAGCCCCAGCATTTT

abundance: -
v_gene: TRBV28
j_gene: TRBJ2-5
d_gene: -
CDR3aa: CASTSRRETQYF
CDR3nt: TGTGCCAGCACCTCTCGGAGAGAGACCCAGTACTTC

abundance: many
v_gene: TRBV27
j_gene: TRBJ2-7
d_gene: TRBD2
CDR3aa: CASSLVAGAGGQYF
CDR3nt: TGTGCCAGCAGTTTAGTTGCGGGAGCCGGAGGGCAGTACTTC

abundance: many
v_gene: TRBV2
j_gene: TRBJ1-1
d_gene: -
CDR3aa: CASNGFVGDMNTEAFF
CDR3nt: TGTGCCAGCAATGGGTTCGTCGGGGACATGAACACTGAAGCTTTCTTT

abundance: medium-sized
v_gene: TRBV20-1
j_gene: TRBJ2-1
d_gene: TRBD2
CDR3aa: CSARPRTRGYNEQFF
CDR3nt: TGCAGTGCTAGGCCCAGGACTAGAGGGTACAATGAGCAGTTCTTC

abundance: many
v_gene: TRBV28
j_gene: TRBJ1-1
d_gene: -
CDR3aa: CASSLFVGNTEAFF
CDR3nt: TGTGCCAGCAGCCTCTTCGTAGGGAACACTGAAGCTTTCTTT

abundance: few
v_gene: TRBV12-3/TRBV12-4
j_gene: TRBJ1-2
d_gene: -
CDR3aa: CASSNWGVWGYGYTF
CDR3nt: TGTGCCAGCAGCAACTGGGGCGTCTGGGGCTATGGCTACACCTTC

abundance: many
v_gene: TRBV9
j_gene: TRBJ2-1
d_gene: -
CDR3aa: CASSVSPSYNEQFF
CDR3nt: TGTGCCAGCAGCGTCTCCCCCTCCTACAATGAGCAGTTCTTC

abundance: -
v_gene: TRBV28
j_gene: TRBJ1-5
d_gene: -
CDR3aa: CASRPLGSQPQHF
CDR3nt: TGTGCCAGCAGGCCGCTTGGGAGTCAGCCCCAGCATTTT

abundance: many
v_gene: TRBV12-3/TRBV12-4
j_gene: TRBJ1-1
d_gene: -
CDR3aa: CASSFSRTEAFF
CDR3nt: TGTGCCAGCAGTTTTAGTAGGACTGAAGCTTTCTTT

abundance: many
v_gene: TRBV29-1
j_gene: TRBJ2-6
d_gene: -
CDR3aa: CSVIHTTPGGANVLTF
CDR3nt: TGCAGCGTTATTCACACCACACCTGGAGGGGCCAACGTCCTGACTTTC

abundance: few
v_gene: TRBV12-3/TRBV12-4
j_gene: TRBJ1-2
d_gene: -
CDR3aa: CASSFGGYRGYTF
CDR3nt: TGTGCCAGCAGTTTTGGCGGATACCGAGGCTACACCTTC

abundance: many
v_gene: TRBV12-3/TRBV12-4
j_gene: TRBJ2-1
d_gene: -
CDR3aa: CASSLETSDYEQFF
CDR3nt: TGTGCCAGCAGTTTGGAGACTAGTGATTATGAGCAGTTCTTC

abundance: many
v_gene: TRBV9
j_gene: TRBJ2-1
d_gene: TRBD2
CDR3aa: CASSGLAGNWDEQFF
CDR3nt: TGTGCCAGCAGTGGACTAGCGGGGAACTGGGATGAGCAGTTCTTC

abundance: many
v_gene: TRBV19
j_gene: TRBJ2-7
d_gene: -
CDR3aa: CASSDRGVTRGQYF
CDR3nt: TGTGCCAGTAGTGATCGGGGAGTGACCCGAGGGCAGTACTTC

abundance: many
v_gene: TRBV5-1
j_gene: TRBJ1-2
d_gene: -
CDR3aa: CASSLGQSNYGYTF
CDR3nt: TGCGCCAGCAGCTTAGGACAGAGTAACTATGGCTACACCTTC

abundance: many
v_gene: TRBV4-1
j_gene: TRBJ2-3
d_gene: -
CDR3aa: CASSQVASEGDTQYF
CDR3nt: TGCGCCAGCAGCCAAGTTGCTAGTGAGGGGGATACGCAGTATTTT

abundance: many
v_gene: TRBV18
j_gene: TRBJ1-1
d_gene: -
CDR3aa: CASSPPVFRGWNTEAFF
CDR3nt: TGTGCCAGCTCACCACCGGTTTTCAGGGGTTGGAACACTGAAGCTTTCTTT

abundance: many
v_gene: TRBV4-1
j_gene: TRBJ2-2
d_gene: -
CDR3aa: CASSQEISRTGELFF
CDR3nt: TGCGCCAGCAGCCAAGAAATTAGCCGCACCGGGGAGCTGTTTTTT

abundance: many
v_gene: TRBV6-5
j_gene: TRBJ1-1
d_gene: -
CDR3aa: CASSVQGATEAFF
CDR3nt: TGTGCCAGCAGCGTACAGGGCGCCACTGAAGCTTTCTTT

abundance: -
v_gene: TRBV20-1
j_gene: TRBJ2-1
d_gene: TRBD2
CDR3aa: CSAAEGLALIYEQFF
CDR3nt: TGCAGTGCCGCGGAGGGACTAGCGCTCATCTATGAGCAGTTCTTC

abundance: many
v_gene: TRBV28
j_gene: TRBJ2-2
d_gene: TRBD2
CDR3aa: CASTREAGWRGELFF
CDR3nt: TGTGCCAGCACCCGGGAGGCGGGATGGCGCGGGGAGCTGTTTTTT

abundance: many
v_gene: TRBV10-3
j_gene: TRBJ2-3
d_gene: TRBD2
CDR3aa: CAISESSLAGAPDTQYF
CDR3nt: TGTGCCATCAGTGAGTCGAGCCTAGCGGGAGCCCCAGATACGCAGTATTTT

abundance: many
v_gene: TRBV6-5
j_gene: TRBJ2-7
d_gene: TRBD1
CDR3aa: CASRRTGDPFLDRDEQYF
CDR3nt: TGTGCCAGCAGAAGGACAGGGGACCCTTTCCTGGATCGAGACGAGCAGTACTTC

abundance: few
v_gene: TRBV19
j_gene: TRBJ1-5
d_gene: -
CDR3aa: CASSIVYGSNQPQHF
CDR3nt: TGTGCCAGTAGTATAGTGTACGGTAGCAATCAGCCCCAGCATTTT